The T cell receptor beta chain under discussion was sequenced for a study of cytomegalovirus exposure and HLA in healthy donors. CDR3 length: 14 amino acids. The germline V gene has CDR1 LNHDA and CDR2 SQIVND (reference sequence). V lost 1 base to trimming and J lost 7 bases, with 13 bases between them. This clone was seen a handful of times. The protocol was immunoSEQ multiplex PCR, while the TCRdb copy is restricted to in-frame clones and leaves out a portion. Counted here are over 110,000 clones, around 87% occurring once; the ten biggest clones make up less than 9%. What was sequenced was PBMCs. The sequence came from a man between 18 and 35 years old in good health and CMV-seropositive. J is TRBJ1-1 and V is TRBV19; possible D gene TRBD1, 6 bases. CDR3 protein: CASSIGAGGGEAFF. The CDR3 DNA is TGTGCCAGTAGTATAGGGGCTGGGGGCGGTGAAGCTTTCTTT.